These T cell receptor beta chains were read from a single sample in a study of shared clonotypes between healthy human individuals. Sequencing used immunoSEQ multiplex PCR; TCRdb keeps in-frame clones, though not all of them. In the table there are around 530,000 clones, around 76% of which are singletons. Input material: PBMCs. The receptors stem from a woman between 35 and 50 years old in good health. Some clones in this sample may be carry-over from other donors' samples. Both conserved end residues are part of each CDR3. The D gene is left open where the match is weak. Size is omitted from some rows. Given values are once, few, many or a class for expanded clones.

d_call clone_size j_call cdr3_length v_call cdr3_nt cdr3_aa
- - TRBJ2-1 15 TRBV18 TGTGCCAGCTCACCACCGGTAGCGTCCCACAATGAGCAGTTCTTC CASSPPVASHNEQFF
TRBD1 - TRBJ2-7 16 TRBV5-1 TGCGCCAGCAGCTCGACCGGGACAGGGTCTACCTACGAGCAGTACTTC CASSSTGTGSTYEQYF
- - TRBJ2-3 12 TRBV7-9 TGTGCCAGCAGCTTACGGGCCCACCCGGGACATTTT CASSLRAHPGHF
TRBD2 - TRBJ2-3 16 TRBV10-3 TGTGCCATCAGTGAGGAAGGGAGGGGAGGTGCAGATACGCAGTATTTT CAISEEGRGGADTQYF
- - TRBJ2-2 15 TRBV11-2 TGTGCCAGCAGCTTGGACAGCACGAACACCGGGGAGCTGTTTTTT CASSLDSTNTGELFF
- medium-sized TRBJ2-3 18 TRBV12-2 TGTGCAAGTCGCCAACACGATAGCCCTAGCGGGGACACAGATACGCAGTATTTT CASRQHDSPSGDTDTQYF
TRBD1 - TRBJ2-7 19 TRBV7-9 TGTGCCAGCAGCTTAGCGGGGAGAACAGGGGGACTGGGGGCCTACGAGCAGTACTTC CASSLAGRTGGLGAYEQYF
- once TRBJ1-1 14 TRBV5-4 TGTGCCAGCAGCTTGGCGAGAGAATACACTGAAGCTTTCTTT CASSLAREYTEAFF
- once TRBJ2-7 18 TRBV5-1 TGCGCCAGCAGCTTGGTTGGGTCACAGGGCGGAGTTTCCTACGAGCAGTACTTC CASSLVGSQGGVSYEQYF
- - TRBJ1-1 13 TRBV14 TGTGCCAGCAGCCTTGACCAGAACACTGAAGCTTTCTTT CASSLDQNTEAFF
TRBD1 - TRBJ1-2 12 TRBV28 TGTGCCAGCAGCAGGGGGCCCTATGGCTACACCTTC CASSRGPYGYTF
- - TRBJ2-1 17 TRBV28 TGTGCCAGCAGTTTAGGTTGGGGGCGCAGCTCCTACAATGAGCAGTTCTTC CASSLGWGRSSYNEQFF
TRBD1 - TRBJ1-5 14 TRBV5-6 TGTGCCAGCAGCTTGGGACAGGGGGCTCAGCCCCAGCATTTT CASSLGQGAQPQHF
- - TRBJ2-7 12 TRBV10-2 TGCGCCAGTTCCGGGACCCACTACGAGCAGTACTTC CASSGTHYEQYF
- - TRBJ2-1 15 TRBV6-5 TGTGCCAGCAGTCCACAGGGGACTTCGTACAATGAGCAGTTCTTC CASSPQGTSYNEQFF
- many TRBJ1-1 14 TRBV19 TGTGCCAGTAGTATACGGGGGCGGTCGACTGAAGCTTTCTTT CASSIRGRSTEAFF
- - TRBJ2-2 13 TRBV7-9 TGTGCCAGCAGCTCCCAGGCCCCCGGGGAGCTGTTTTTT CASSSQAPGELFF
- - TRBJ1-2 10 TRBV20-1 TGCAGTGCTTCAGGAGTTAGCTACACCTTC CSASGVSYTF
TRBD1 once TRBJ1-1 14 TRBV28 TGTGCCAGCAGCTCTGCCGACAGGGTCACTGAAGCTTTCTTT CASSSADRVTEAFF
TRBD2 - TRBJ2-1 17 TRBV9 TGTGCCAGCAGCGGCGGCAAGACTAGCGGGAGTTACAATGAGCAGTTCTTC CASSGGKTSGSYNEQFF
- - TRBJ1-5 15 TRBV28 TGTGCCAGCAGTTTAACCCGGGAGGGCAATCAGCCCCAGCATTTT CASSLTREGNQPQHF
- - TRBJ1-5 15 TRBV28 TGTGCCAGCCTTCTCGGCGGCGGGGGCAATCAGCCCCAGCATTTT CASLLGGGGNQPQHF
TRBD2 - TRBJ2-3 14 TRBV28 TGTGCCAGCAGTTTTAGGGACTACACAGATACGCAGTATTTT CASSFRDYTDTQYF
- - TRBJ1-3 13 TRBV7-9 TGTGCCAGCAGGATACAGGGAGGAAACACCATATATTTT CASRIQGGNTIYF
- - TRBJ2-5 18 TRBV21-1 TGTGCCACGAACGGGGGGAACTCGGCACCAGCAATTCAAGAGACCCAGTACTTC CATNGGNSAPAIQETQYF
TRBD1 - TRBJ1-4 17 TRBV7-2 TGTGCCAGCAGCTTAACAGGCGGGAGGACAGGGGGTGGAAAACTGTTTTTT CASSLTGGRTGGGKLFF
- once TRBJ1-4 16 TRBV28 TGTGCCAGCACCACCACAGTCGGGGGGTTTAATGAAAAACTGTTTTTT CASTTTVGGFNEKLFF
- - TRBJ1-2 16 TRBV4-1 TGCGCCAGCAGCACCAGGGACGGCGTCGAGGGGTATGGCTACACCTTC CASSTRDGVEGYGYTF
TRBD2 - TRBJ2-5 18 TRBV5-1 TGCGCCAGCAGCTTGGGGCAGTATCTAGCGGAGGGAAGAGAGACCCAGTACTTC CASSLGQYLAEGRETQYF
TRBD2 - TRBJ2-7 15 TRBV5-4 TGTGCCAGCAGCGTCGGACTAGCGGGCGGCTACGAGCAGTACTTC CASSVGLAGGYEQYF
TRBD1 - TRBJ1-2 14 TRBV6-6 TGTGCCAGCAGTTTTTTAGTAGGGGGCGGAGGCTACACCTTC CASSFLVGGGGYTF
TRBD1 - TRBJ2-5 15 TRBV5-1 TGCGCCAGCAGCAGTGCACAGGGGCCGGGGGAGACCCAGTACTTC CASSSAQGPGETQYF
- - TRBJ1-5 15 TRBV6-1 TGTGCCAGCAGTGTACAGGGTTTGGGCAATCAGCCCCAGCATTTT CASSVQGLGNQPQHF
TRBD2 - TRBJ2-7 14 TRBV7-9 TGTGCCAGCAGCTTGGGAGGGATCCCCTACGAGCAGTACTTC CASSLGGIPYEQYF
TRBD2 once TRBJ2-1 19 TRBV4-2 TGTGCCAGCAGCCAAGATTCGAACCGACTAGCGGGAGGCCGAGAGGAGCAGTTCTTC CASSQDSNRLAGGREEQFF
- - TRBJ2-7 12 TRBV10-2 TGCGCCAGCAGTGAGGGGGGCTACGAGCAGTACTTC CASSEGGYEQYF
- - TRBJ1-1 12 TRBV18 TGTGCCAGCTCGCCCCGGGACGGTGAAGCTTTCTTT CASSPRDGEAFF
- - TRBJ1-2 16 TRBV9 TGTGCCAGCAGCGTAGCGCCAACAGGGTCGGGCTATGGCTACACCTTC CASSVAPTGSGYGYTF
TRBD1 few TRBJ1-1 20 TRBV18 TGTGCCAGCTCACCGCTGTCTCAGGTCGGGACAGGGGGCATGAACACTGAAGCTTTCTTT CASSPLSQVGTGGMNTEAFF
- - TRBJ2-1 12 TRBV4-1 TGCGCCCCCGGGGAGAGTTACAATGAGCAGTTCTTC CAPGESYNEQFF
- - TRBJ1-2 15 TRBV5-1 TGCGCCAGCAGCTTGGTTGGAGGAGGCATCTATGGCTACACCTTC CASSLVGGGIYGYTF
- - TRBJ2-7 13 TRBV7-9 TGTGCCAGCAGCTTAGTCAGTCCCTACGAGCAGTACTTC CASSLVSPYEQYF